This is a list of T cell receptor beta chains from one sample in a study of T cells in Graves' hyperthyroidism and ophthalmopathy. TCRdb re-called the multiplex PCR reads through MiXCR, storing one row per CDR3 protein. This sample carries 700,000 or so distinct CDR3 sequences, less than 20% of them seen once, and the ten largest clones take under 8.5%. Sequencing used blood. The receptors originated from a man between 18 and 29 years old with Graves' hyperthyroidism. Each CDR3 is given with its conserved first and last residue. D genes are given only for firm matches. Size tells how often a clone was seen (once, few, many) or the class of an expanded clone, and some rows leave it out.

TRBJ1-5 | TRBV28 | TRBD1 | many | TGTGCCAGCAGTTTAACCCTCCAGGGGGCTCAGCCCCAGCATTTT | CASSLTLQGAQPQHF
TRBJ2-1 | TRBV2 | TRBD1 | many | TGTGCCAGCAGGCCCTTTGCCGGGACAGGGTATAATGAGCAGTTCTTC | CASRPFAGTGYNEQFF
TRBJ2-5 | TRBV7-9 | TRBD2 | - | TGTGCCAGCAGCTTATATAGCGGGGGAAGAGAGACCCAGTACTTC | CASSLYSGGRETQYF
TRBJ2-7 | TRBV6-2/TRBV6-3 | TRBD2 | - | TGTGCCAGCAAGACTAGCGGCTCCTACGAGCAGTACTTC | CASKTSGSYEQYF
TRBJ1-5 | TRBV12-5 | - | - | TGTGCTGGTGGTTTGGTGAGCAGGCCGTTTGGCGATCAGCCCCAGCATTTT | CAGGLVSRPFGDQPQHF
TRBJ2-2 | TRBV7-8 | - | - | TGTGCCAGCAGCTTAGAGGCGGACGGTAACACCGGGGAGCTGTTTTTT | CASSLEADGNTGELFF
TRBJ2-5 | TRBV20-1 | TRBD2 | many | TGCAGTGCTAGTTTCCTAGCGGGAGGGGTTGGGGAGACCCAGTACTTC | CSASFLAGGVGETQYF
TRBJ2-7 | TRBV19 | - | - | TGTGCCAGTAGTAGGGCCCATGCGCGGGGCTCCTACGAGCAGTACTTC | CASSRAHARGSYEQYF
TRBJ2-1 | TRBV30 | TRBD2 | many | TGTGCCTGGAGTGTCCCTCTAGCGGGAGGAAGGCATGAGCAGTTCTTC | CAWSVPLAGGRHEQFF
TRBJ2-3 | TRBV5-1 | - | - | TGCGCCAGCAGCGGCGGGGAGGTCATGGCAGATACGCAGTATTTT | CASSGGEVMADTQYF
TRBJ2-5 | TRBV12-5 | TRBD1 | many | TGTGCTAGTGGTTTGGCAGGGGGCGCTCAGACCCAGTACTTC | CASGLAGGAQTQYF
TRBJ2-5 | TRBV15 | - | - | TGTGCCACCAGCAGAGGTCGGTACCAAGAGACCCAGTACTTC | CATSRGRYQETQYF
TRBJ2-7 | TRBV28 | - | many | TGTGCCAGCAGTCTTCACGCAAAGACTAGACCTTTCGTGGGCGAGCAGTACTTC | CASSLHAKTRPFVGEQYF
TRBJ2-3 | TRBV28 | TRBD1 | many | TGTGCCAGCAGTCCGATCGGACAGGGGGTAGGAGATACGCAGTATTTT | CASSPIGQGVGDTQYF